This T cell receptor (beta chain) emerged from a study of OX40 agonist ivuxolimab in advanced cancers. Whole-study context: In this trial design, patients received ivuxolimab intravenously at 0.01 to 10 mg/kg every 2 weeks.

Sequenced by immunoSEQ multiplex PCR; TCRdb stores in-frame clones only, minus some. The sample carries 18,000 or so clones, over 60% recorded once. There are 17 residues in the CDR3. The V gene lost 5 bases and the J gene lost 3 bases, with 20 bases spanning the gap. The germline CDR1 and CDR2 sequences are SNHLY and FYNNEI. The genes are TRBV2 and TRBJ1-5; weak D call: TRBD1 (6 bases). The origin of this receptor is an adult with an advanced solid tumor such as melanoma, head and neck, liver or kidney cancer. Here the sequenced sample was CD4+ or CD8+ T cells sorted from blood, taken in a trial of the OX40 agonist ivuxolimab. The CDR3: CASSYRAALPNNQPQHF. Here the CDR3 DNA reads TGTGCCAGCAGTTACAGGGCCGCTCTTCCGAACAATCAGCCCCAGCATTTT.